The sequence of this TCR beta chain was determined in a study of T cell responses to AZD1222 COVID-19 vaccine (dated by TCRdb to the early 2020s). For context, the study as a whole: AZD1222 recipients whose second dose came at about 4 weeks and those whose second dose came at about 12 weeks were combined into one group, since spike-specific TCR depth and breadth did not differ between the two schedules. TCR sequencing covered approximately 230 trial participants: roughly 200 given two doses of AZD1222 and 26 given two doses of MenACWY control vaccine. Trial participants were enrolled into age subgroups of 18-55, 56-69 and 70-plus years, which contained around 150, 28 and 57 TCR-sequenced participants, respectively. General conclusions and limits of the study: A significant rise in spike-specific TCR breadth and depth was observed after two AZD1222 doses relative to day 0 and relative to MenACWY recipients. Reportedly, close to half of the unique spike-specific TCRs recognized epitopes lying outside the regions that are mutated in the B.1.351 and B.1.1.7 variants. Conclusions about previously exposed vaccinees are limited, since just 6 or 7 AZD1222 recipients were seropositive for SARS-CoV-2 at baseline. Participants were mostly white British, with more females than males. The authors suggested clonal diversity may have been underestimated. Because no day 14 peak-response samples were available, the repertoires could be characterized only after the peak T cell response. Vaccine-associated CD4 TCRs spanned the whole spike protein, with dominant responses in regions 160-218 and 743-854. The 56-69-year group was small, and its depth increase did not reach significance, likely because of low power.

The CDR3 regions of human TCRbeta chains were analyzed by immunosequencing. Regarding the original processing steps: TCRs in the repertoires were matched against a reference library of SARS-CoV-2-specific TCRs that had been generated with the MIRA antigen-specificity platform. Breadth was defined as the fraction of unique TCRs that were SARS-CoV-2-associated, and depth was defined as the fraction of total T cells that were SARS-CoV-2-associated. Each spike-specific TCR was assigned to its reactive spike region and to a CD4 or CD8 class using the MIRA data. Log10-transformed breadth and depth values were compared by one-way ANOVA with Sidak's multiple comparisons tests. TCRdb provides this immuneACCESS table in a form limited to in-frame rearrangements. Some clones are lacking; in checked studies, under half of them reflect an unresolved V gene, and why the rest are absent is not known. V and J calls and clone size are copied from that table; D and trimming were computed from the DNA. Within this sample are about 120,000 clones, with 80% to 90% of them counted one time only. Approximately 10% of the sample is held by the ten biggest clonotypes.

With regard to this clone: It lacks a known antigen. No per-base quality is available; no much larger clone lies one base away.

This specimen's time point label, interpreted: baseline before first vaccination. Vaccinee samples came from UK trials COV001 and COV002, including a single-blind randomized controlled phase 2/3 trial of AZD1222 (ChAdOx1 nCoV-19) in healthy adults. Trial participant PBMC samples were collected at day 0 and day 28 after the second dose for TCRbeta chain sequencing. From the cysteine up to the phenylalanine, the CDR3 has a length of 14 residues. Kept here is only the CDR3 DNA, which spans 42 bases and is read in frame from base 1. Relative to germline, V is missing 0 bases and J is missing 7 bases, with 2 bases of the junction outside any gene match. According to the germline V gene, CDR1 reads LGHNT and CDR2 reads FRNRAP.

The receptor's source is an adult in good health. The sample here was peripheral blood, taken on day 0 of AZD1222 vaccination. The rearrangement joined TRBV12-5 to TRBJ2-2, and 7 bases in between align with TRBD2. The nucleotide sequence reads as follows: TGTGCTAGTGGTTTGGTACTAGCGCTCGGGGAGCTGTTTTTT. Its translation is CASGLVLALGELFF.